Listed here are 2 T cell receptor beta chains from one sample, sequenced in a study of OX40 agonist ivuxolimab in advanced cancers. The protocol was immunoSEQ multiplex PCR, while the TCRdb copy is restricted to in-frame clones and leaves out a portion. The sample yields tens of thousands of clones, roughly 81% seen once. The material sequenced was CD4+ or CD8+ T cells sorted from blood, taken in a trial of the OX40 agonist ivuxolimab. These receptors all stem from an adult with an advanced solid tumor such as melanoma, head and neck, liver or kidney cancer.

V is TRBV5-6 and J is TRBJ1-5; TRBD1 might be the D (5 bases). Per the germline V gene, CDR1 is SGHDT and CDR2 is YYEEEE. V was trimmed by 0 bases and J by 6 bases, leaving 10 bases between them. The CDR3 runs to 14 residues. CDR3: CASSLGDGGQPQHF. CDR3 DNA sequence: TGTGCCAGCAGCTTGGGGGACGGGGGTCAGCCCCAGCATTTT.

This clone was recorded only once. The CDR3 DNA sequence: TGTGCCAGCAGTGAAGTAGAAGAGACCCAGTACTTC. Translated, it gives CASSEVEETQYF. The V and J genes are TRBV6-1 and TRBJ2-5; D unclear. Trimming removed 1 base from V and 3 bases from J, with 3 bases in between. CDR1 and CDR2 from the germline V gene are MNHNS and SASEGT. This CDR3 comprises 12 residues.